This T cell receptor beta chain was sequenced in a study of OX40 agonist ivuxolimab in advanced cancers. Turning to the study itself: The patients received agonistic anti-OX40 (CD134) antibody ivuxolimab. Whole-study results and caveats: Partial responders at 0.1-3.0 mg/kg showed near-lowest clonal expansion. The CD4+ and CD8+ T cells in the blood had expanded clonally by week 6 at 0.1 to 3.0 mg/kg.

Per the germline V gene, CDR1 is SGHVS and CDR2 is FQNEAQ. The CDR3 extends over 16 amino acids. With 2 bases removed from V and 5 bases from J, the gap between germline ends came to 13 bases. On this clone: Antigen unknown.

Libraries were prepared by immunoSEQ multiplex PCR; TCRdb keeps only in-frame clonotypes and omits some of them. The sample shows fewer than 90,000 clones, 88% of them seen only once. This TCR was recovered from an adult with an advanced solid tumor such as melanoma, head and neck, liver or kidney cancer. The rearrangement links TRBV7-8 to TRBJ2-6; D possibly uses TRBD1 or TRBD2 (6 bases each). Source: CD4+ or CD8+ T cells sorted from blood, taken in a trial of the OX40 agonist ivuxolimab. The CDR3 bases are TGTGCCAGCAGCTTACTTGGGGGGCTAAGGGCCAACGTCCTGACTTTC. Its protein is CASSLLGGLRANVLTF.